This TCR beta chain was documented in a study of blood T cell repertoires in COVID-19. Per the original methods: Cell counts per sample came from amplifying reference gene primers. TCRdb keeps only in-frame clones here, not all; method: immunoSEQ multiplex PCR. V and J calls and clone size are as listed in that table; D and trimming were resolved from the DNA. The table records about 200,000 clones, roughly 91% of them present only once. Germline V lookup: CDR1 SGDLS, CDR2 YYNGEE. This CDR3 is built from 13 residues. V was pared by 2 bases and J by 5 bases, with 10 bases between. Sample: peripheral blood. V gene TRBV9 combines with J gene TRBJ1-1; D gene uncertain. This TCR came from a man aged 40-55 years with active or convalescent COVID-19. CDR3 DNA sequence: TGTGCCAGCAGCGTGGGAGGAAGGACTGAAGCTTTCTTT. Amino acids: CASSVGGRTEAFF.